The rows below give T cell receptor beta chains drawn from one sample of a study of OX40 agonist ivuxolimab in advanced cancers. Produced via immunoSEQ multiplex PCR; TCRdb's table is partial and in-frame only. The sample contains about 64,000 clones, about 88% of which appear only once. The starting material was CD4+ or CD8+ T cells sorted from blood, obtained in a trial of the OX40 agonist ivuxolimab. The receptors stem from an adult with an advanced solid tumor such as melanoma, head and neck, liver or kidney cancer. The CDR3 runs from the conserved cysteine through the conserved F or W. D genes are given only for firm matches. Size tells how often a clone was seen (once, few, many) or the class of an expanded clone, and some rows leave it out.

>.|TRBJ1-1|.|TRBV6-1
TGTGCCAGCAGTGAGAGACAGCAGCTCAAAGCTTTCTTT
CASSERQQLKAFF
>.|TRBJ2-7|.|TRBV19
TGTGCCAGTAGTATTCGTCGGGGTATGTACGAGCAGTACTTC
CASSIRRGMYEQYF
>.|TRBJ2-3|.|TRBV28
TGTGCCAGCAGTTTAGGCAGCCCTAGCACAGATACGCAGTATTTT
CASSLGSPSTDTQYF
>once|TRBJ2-7|TRBD1|TRBV6-5
TGTGCCAGCAGTTACTCGATGGGGACAGGGGGCAACGAGCAGTACTTC
CASSYSMGTGGNEQYF
>.|TRBJ2-2|.|TRBV6-6
TGTGCCAGCAAGATCAAGGCCGGGGAGCTGTTTTTT
CASKIKAGELFF
>once|TRBJ1-1|.|TRBV6-1
TGTGCCAGCAGTGAATGGGGAGGGGACACTGAAGCTTTCTTT
CASSEWGGDTEAFF
>.|TRBJ1-5|.|TRBV11-2
TGTGCCAGCAGCGCAACAAATAGCAATCAGCCCCAGCATTTT
CASSATNSNQPQHF
>.|TRBJ2-5|.|TRBV27
TGTGCCAGCAGTAGGGGCTATGGAGAGACCCAGTACTTC
CASSRGYGETQYF
>.|TRBJ2-1|.|TRBV10-1
TGCGCCAGCAGTCGTGGCCTTACTGTCGACAATGAGCAGTTCTTC
CASSRGLTVDNEQFF
>.|TRBJ2-2|.|TRBV5-1
TGCGCCAGCAGCTTGGTGTCAGGCACCGGGGAGCTGTTTTTT
CASSLVSGTGELFF
>.|TRBJ2-1|TRBD2|TRBV30
TGTGCCTGGAACCACCGGGGAGGCGGGAGGGCCAAGAATGAGCAGTTCTTC
CAWNHRGGGRAKNEQFF
>.|TRBJ2-1|.|TRBV12-1
TGTGCCAGCAGCTTTGCGGCGGGGGGATCCTACAATGAGCAGTTCTTC
CASSFAAGGSYNEQFF
>.|TRBJ1-6|.|TRBV28
TGTGCCAGCAGTTTAGTGACAGTCAATTCACCCCTCCACTTT
CASSLVTVNSPLHF
>.|TRBJ1-1|TRBD1|TRBV6-5
TGTGCCAGCAGTTACGACCCCGGGACAGGGGGTACTGAAGCTTTCTTT
CASSYDPGTGGTEAFF
>.|TRBJ2-7|TRBD2|TRBV6-5
TGTGCCAGCATGGGGCACGGGAGGAACGAGCAGTACTTC
CASMGHGRNEQYF
>.|TRBJ2-7|TRBD1|TRBV6-5
TGTGCCAGCAGTTACCGGGACAGGGGGCTTTACGAGCAGTACTTC
CASSYRDRGLYEQYF
>.|TRBJ1-2|.|TRBV7-2
TGTGCCAGCAGCTTAGGCGGAAACTATGGCTACACCTTC
CASSLGGNYGYTF
>.|TRBJ1-2|.|TRBV10-3
TGTGCCATCAGTGAGTTGGGCAACAGCGGCTACACCTTC
CAISELGNSGYTF
>.|TRBJ1-6|.|TRBV19
TGTGCCAGTAGTATTAGCAAGCGGAATTCACCCCTCCACTTT
CASSISKRNSPLHF
>.|TRBJ2-7|.|TRBV5-6
TGTGCCAGCAGCTTGGCGGGGTTTGGGCAGTACTTC
CASSLAGFGQYF
>.|TRBJ2-7|TRBD1|TRBV7-3
TGTGCCAGCAGCCAAGGGACAGGGTATCACGAGCAGTACTTC
CASSQGTGYHEQYF
>.|TRBJ2-3|.|TRBV6-5
TGTGCCAGCAGTTACTCCTTATACCTGACAGATACGCAGTATTTT
CASSYSLYLTDTQYF
>once|TRBJ2-1|.|TRBV7-9
TGTGCCAGCAGCTTAGCCCCCTCGGATGAGCAGTTCTTC
CASSLAPSDEQFF
>.|TRBJ2-3|TRBD2|TRBV5-5
TGTGCCAGCAACAGACTAGCGGGGAGCACAGATACGCAGTATTTT
CASNRLAGSTDTQYF
>.|TRBJ2-7|TRBD1|TRBV5-6
TGTGCCAGCAGCCTTCTGACAGGGAATACCTACGAGCAGTACTTC
CASSLLTGNTYEQYF
>few|TRBJ1-1|.|TRBV14
TGTGCCAGCAGCCAAGTTGGTTGGGCGACTGAAGCTTTCTTT
CASSQVGWATEAFF
>few|TRBJ2-4|.|TRBV21-1
TGTGCCAGCAGCTCCACAGGGAGGGGTGGCAAAAACATTCAGTACTTC
CASSSTGRGGKNIQYF
>once|TRBJ1-1|TRBD1|TRBV18
TGTGCCAGCCATACAGGGGGCGCGAACACTGAAGCTTTCTTT
CASHTGGANTEAFF
>.|TRBJ2-2|TRBD2|TRBV19
TGTGCCAGTAGTATAGCGACTAGCGGGAGTACCGGGGAGCTGTTTTTT
CASSIATSGSTGELFF
>.|TRBJ1-5|.|TRBV5-4
TGTGCCAGCAGCAAAGGCGATCAGCCCCAGCATTTT
CASSKGDQPQHF
>.|TRBJ2-1|TRBD1|TRBV6-5
TGTGCCAGCAGGGGACAGGGAGGCAATGAGCAGTTCTTC
CASRGQGGNEQFF
>.|TRBJ2-7|.|TRBV6-1
TGTGCCAGCCTGAGACTCTACGAGCAGTACTTC
CASLRLYEQYF
>.|TRBJ1-1|.|TRBV7-6
TGTGCCAGCAGCTCGACTAGGGGAAACACTGAAGCTTTCTTT
CASSSTRGNTEAFF
>.|TRBJ2-5|.|TRBV6-5
TGTGCCAGCAGAACGTCGACTAGGCCCCAAGAGACCCAGTACTTC
CASRTSTRPQETQYF
>.|TRBJ1-2|.|TRBV4-2
TGTGCCAGCAGCCAAGGACAGGCATTCTCCCTTGGCTACACCTTC
CASSQGQAFSLGYTF
>.|TRBJ2-5|TRBD1|TRBV5-1
TGCGCCAGCAGCGAACGGACAGGGTTTCAGGAGACCCAGTACTTC
CASSERTGFQETQYF
>.|TRBJ2-7|.|TRBV19
TGTGCCAGTAGCCTGCGAGGGGAGTTGCGCGAGCAGTACTTC
CASSLRGELREQYF
>few|TRBJ2-7|TRBD2|TRBV5-1
TGCGCCAGCACCCTTCTGGGGGGGACCTACGAGCAGTACTTC
CASTLLGGTYEQYF
>few|TRBJ2-1|TRBD1|TRBV5-4
TGTGCCAGCAGCTTGGGCTCTTATAGGCGGACAGGGGATCAGCAGTTCTTC
CASSLGSYRRTGDQQFF
>.|TRBJ2-5|.|TRBV25-1
TGTGCCAGCAGTCCCCGACAGGGAGGCTTCTCCCAAGAGACCCAGTACTTC
CASSPRQGGFSQETQYF
>.|TRBJ2-1|TRBD2|TRBV20-1
TGCTCTGCGGGAGGAGTAGGTGAGCAGTTCTTC
CSAGGVGEQFF
>.|TRBJ2-2|.|TRBV19
TGTGCCAGTAGTGAGGTCGGCGACACCGGGGAGCTGTTTTTT
CASSEVGDTGELFF
>.|TRBJ1-1|.|TRBV27
TGTGCCAGCAGTCCGGGGAATCAGTACACGAACACTGAAGCTTTCTTT
CASSPGNQYTNTEAFF
>.|TRBJ2-5|.|TRBV5-1
TGCGCCAGCAGCCCAGGGGTGGGAGAGACCCAGTACTTC
CASSPGVGETQYF
>.|TRBJ1-4|TRBD1|TRBV28
TGTGCCAGCAGTTTTCCCGGGACAGGGACTGGTGAAAAACTGTTTTTT
CASSFPGTGTGEKLFF
>.|TRBJ2-3|TRBD2|TRBV6-6
TGTGCCAGCACTGCTGGACTAGCAACAGATACGCAGTATTTT
CASTAGLATDTQYF
>.|TRBJ2-3|TRBD2|TRBV6-1
TGTGCCAGCAGTGCACTGGGACTAGCGATCGACACAGATACGCAGTATTTT
CASSALGLAIDTDTQYF
>.|TRBJ1-1|.|TRBV2
TGTGCCAGCAGTGACAGGACGGTGAACACTGAAGCTTTCTTT
CASSDRTVNTEAFF
>.|TRBJ2-2|TRBD2|TRBV4-1
TGCGCCAGCAGCCTAGAGCTAGCGGGAGGGCCGAACACCGGGGAGCTGTTTTTT
CASSLELAGGPNTGELFF
>.|TRBJ2-1|TRBD1|TRBV7-9
TGTGCCAGCAGCTCACAGGGGTACAATGAGCAGTTCTTC
CASSSQGYNEQFF
>.|TRBJ1-4|.|TRBV7-8
TGTGCCAGCAGCCGGACAGAGAATGAAAAACTGTTTTTT
CASSRTENEKLFF
>.|TRBJ2-5|.|TRBV28
TGTGCCAGCACGGCGGGGCAAGAGACCCAGTACTTC
CASTAGQETQYF
>.|TRBJ1-4|TRBD1|TRBV5-1
TGCGCCAGCAGCTTCGACAGGGGTCTCGGTGAAAAACTGTTTTTT
CASSFDRGLGEKLFF
>.|TRBJ2-1|.|TRBV11-2
TGTGCCAGCAGCTTAGCAAGAGGAGCGGAGCAGTTCTTC
CASSLARGAEQFF
>.|TRBJ2-7|.|TRBV6-6
TGTGCCAGCAGTTACCCAATCCCTGGCGAGCAGTACTTC
CASSYPIPGEQYF
>.|TRBJ2-5|TRBD2|TRBV10-2
TGCGCCAGCGGGAGGGCCGCGGAGACCCAGTACTTC
CASGRAAETQYF
>.|TRBJ1-4|TRBD1|TRBV28
TGTGCCAGCAGTACGAGACAGGGGATTTATGAAAAACTGTTTTTT
CASSTRQGIYEKLFF